Each of the 27 T cell receptor beta chains below was sequenced from the same sample in a study of CD8+ T cells in alopecia areata. Sequencing templates came from extracted RNA that was reverse transcribed into cDNA. Only in-frame clones appear in the TCRdb table, and some are missing; sequencing was by immunoSEQ multiplex PCR. The profile covers over 150,000 clones, with 58% appearing a single time and 10% to 15% taken by the ten largest. Treatment given: oral pan-JAK inhibitor, 5-10 mg twice daily. The sample here was CD8+ T cells sorted from blood, taken at week 24, from a patient treated with tofacitinib. The origin of the receptors is a human donor with alopecia areata.

Only a few counts were recorded for this clone. The rearrangement links TRBV4-1 to TRBJ2-5, with TRBD2 matching over 7 bases. The CDR3 is made up of 14 amino acids. The J segment lost 5 bases and the V segment lost 3 bases, leaving 6 bases of the junction unmatched. Germline values: CDR1 MGHRA, CDR2 YSYEKL. In DNA, the CDR3 is TGCGCCAGCAGCCAGAGACCCGGGGGGGAGACCCAGTACTTC. Protein product: CASSQRPGGETQYF.

The chain links TRBV27 to TRBJ1-5, with 11 bases lining up with TRBD1. In germline, CDR1 is MNHEY, CDR2 SMNVEV (reference sequence). The CDR3 is 14 amino acids. Trimming at V came to 4 bases and at J to 7 bases, leaving 3 bases not matched to a gene. Here the CDR3 reads CASSWTGGLQPQHF. As DNA, the CDR3 is TGTGCCAGCAGTTGGACAGGGGGCCTGCAGCCCCAGCATTTT.

The genes are TRBV30 and TRBJ1-6, with 7 bases matching TRBD1. Germline V CDR1 and CDR2: GTSNPN, SVGIG (reference sequence). The trim removed 1 base at V and 10 bases at J, leaving 10 bases unmatched. The CDR3 covers 15 residues. The CDR3 nucleotides read TGTGCCTGGAGTGACAGACAGGGTTTGGAGTCACCCCTCCACTTT. This encodes CAWSDRQGLESPLHF.

The gene calls are TRBV4-2 and TRBJ2-7; 8 positions agree with TRBD1. The CDR3 runs to 16 residues. From germline, CDR1 is LGHNA and CDR2 YNFKEQ. J gave up 0 bases and V 2 bases, and 6 bases lay outside the gene matches. Written as DNA, the CDR3 is TGTGCCAGCAGCCAATCAACAGGGGGTAGCTCCTACGAGCAGTACTTC. Translation gives CASSQSTGGSSYEQYF.

V usage is TRBV2 and J usage is TRBJ1-2, with a possible D match to TRBD1 (5 bases). Trimming took 8 bases from V and 5 from J, leaving 18 bases between them. This CDR3 has 14 residues. In germline, CDR1 is SNHLY, CDR2 FYNNEI. DNA for the CDR3: TGTGCCAGCCCGTGGGTAGGGGCCGGGTATGGCTACACCTTC. This gives the protein CASPWVGAGYGYTF.

This clone was observed a few times. The gene calls are TRBV5-6 and TRBJ1-2; unclear D gene. V lost 3 bases and J lost 4, with 13 bases in between. The CDR3 length is 14 residues. Germline V lookup: CDR1 SGHDT, CDR2 YYEEEE. The DNA for the CDR3 is TGTGCCAGCAGCTCCCGGACCGGATCCTATGGCTACACCTTC. Translating gives CASSSRTGSYGYTF.

The gene calls are TRBV6-5 and TRBJ2-6; D remains unclear. V lost 10 bases, J lost 4 bases, and 11 bases lay in between. The CDR3 is made up of 13 amino acids. From germline, CDR1 is MNHEY and CDR2 SVGAGI. This CDR3 is CAIKEKGANVLTF. CDR3 coding DNA: TGTGCCATTAAAGAGAAGGGGGCCAACGTCCTGACTTTC.

The chain carries TRBV4-1 and TRBJ2-7; 10 positions agree with TRBD1. CDR1 is MGHRA, CDR2 YSYEKL, per germline. There are 14 residues in the CDR3. V dropped 1 base and J dropped 6; count of bases not matched to a gene: 3. This CDR3 reads CASSQGQGAFEQYF. The CDR3 nucleotides are TGCGCCAGCAGCCAAGGACAGGGGGCATTCGAGCAGTACTTC.

This chain links TRBV27 with TRBJ2-7, with D possibly TRBD2 on 5 matching bases. The V gene lost 4 bases and the J gene lost 4 bases, with 11 bases spanning the gap. The CDR3 has 13 residues. Germline CDR1 is MNHEY and CDR2 is SMNVEV (reference sequence). The CDR3 loop is CASSSRGRYEQYF. DNA for the CDR3: TGTGCCAGCAGTTCACGGGGAAGGTACGAGCAGTACTTC.

The gene calls are TRBV9 and TRBJ2-5, with D perhaps given as TRBD1 or TRBD2 (6 bases each). This CDR3 is built from 11 residues. Trimming took 3 bases from V and 7 from J, leaving 7 bases between them. CDR1 SGDLS and CDR2 YYNGEE come from the germline V gene. CDR3 nucleotide sequence: TGTGCCAGCAGCGAGGGGGGGACCCAGTACTTC. Protein product: CASSEGGTQYF.

This clone was recorded only once. V and J are TRBV30 and TRBJ2-7; no reliable D call. CDR3 length: 12 residues. V lost 2 bases and J lost 2, with 7 bases in between. Per the germline V gene, CDR1 is GTSNPN and CDR2 is SVGIG (reference sequence). CDR3 sequence (DNA): TGTGCCTGGAGTTCCAGTCCCTACGAGCAGTACTTC. It yields the protein CAWSSSPYEQYF.

This clone was seen a handful of times. The V and J genes are TRBV29-1 and TRBJ2-2; D uncertain. The germline V gene has CDR1 SQVTM and CDR2 ANQGSEA. This CDR3 region has 11 residues. V lost 4 bases and J lost 7, with 7 bases in between. The CDR3 spells CSVVLGGELFF. The CDR3 DNA reads TGCAGCGTTGTCCTTGGCGGGGAGCTGTTTTTT.

The chain combines TRBV6-5 with TRBJ2-5, with D unresolved. From germline, CDR1 is MNHEY and CDR2 SVGAGI. Deletions cut 8 bases from V and 6 bases from J, with 22 bases between. The CDR3 has 15 amino acids. CDR3 DNA sequence: TGTGCCAGCCTAAAGGAAAACAGCCCGACCCAGACCCAGTACTTC. Translated, it gives CASLKENSPTQTQYF.

The V gene is TRBV7-8, the J gene TRBJ2-1; D ambiguous. This CDR3 comprises 13 residues. Looked up from germline, CDR1 is SGHVS and CDR2 is FQNEAQ. The V end lost 1 base, the J end lost 5 bases, and 6 bases lay between the germline ends. The CDR3 loop reads CASSLGQHNEQFF. CDR3 coding DNA: TGTGCCAGCAGCTTAGGGCAGCACAATGAGCAGTTCTTC.

The chain has TRBV30 and TRBJ2-1; maybe TRBD1 (7 bases). CDR3 length: 12 amino acids. Germline lookup yields CDR1 GTSNPN and CDR2 SVGIG (reference sequence). Trimming shortened V by 7 bases and J by 6 bases, and 13 bases separated the two germline ends. CDR3 coding DNA: TGTGCCTTCAGGGGGGCCCCCAATGAGCAGTTCTTC. Amino acid sequence: CAFRGAPNEQFF.

The genes are TRBV27 and TRBJ2-3; the match to TRBD2 covers 10 bases. Trimming removed 8 bases from V and 0 bases from J; junction bases left unmatched: 5. The CDR3 has 15 residues. CDR1 is MNHEY, CDR2 SMNVEV, per germline (reference sequence). Here the CDR3 reads CASGQRGGSTDTQYF. The CDR3 DNA sequence: TGTGCCAGCGGGCAGCGGGGGGGTAGCACAGATACGCAGTATTTT.

This sequence joins TRBV9 and TRBJ1-6; 7 bases agree with TRBD1. The CDR3 has 15 amino acids. The germline V gene encodes CDR1 SGDLS and CDR2 YYNGEE. With 3 bases clipped from V and 7 bases from J, the junction kept 7 bases outside the gene matches. The CDR3 loop reads CASSALWDSNSPLHF. Written as DNA, the CDR3 is TGTGCCAGCAGCGCACTATGGGACAGCAATTCACCCCTCCACTTT.

V is TRBV4-2 and J is TRBJ2-5; 8 nucleotides align to TRBD2. There are 17 residues in the CDR3. Trimming removed 0 bases from V and 5 bases from J; junction bases left unmatched: 11. CDR1 is LGHNA and CDR2 is YNFKEQ in the germline V gene. DNA for the CDR3: TGTGCCAGCAGCCAAGAACTCCGCGGGGGGCTACCGGAGACCCAGTACTTC. Its protein is CASSQELRGGLPETQYF.

V and J are TRBV29-1 and TRBJ1-2; 7 bases fit TRBD1. CDR1 is SQVTM and CDR2 is ANQGSEA in the germline V gene. The V and J ends lost 5 bases and 0 bases, in that order; junction bases with no gene match: 12. The length of the CDR3 is 16 residues. Here the CDR3 reads CSVRKLRDSSNYGYTF. The DNA of the CDR3 is TGCAGCGTTAGAAAATTACGGGACAGTTCTAACTATGGCTACACCTTC.

V gene TRBV30 combines with J gene TRBJ1-3; D might be TRBD1 (5 bases). The CDR3 is 13 amino acids. V lost 4 bases and J 2 bases, leaving 9 bases between the germline ends. Germline lookup yields CDR1 GTSNPN and CDR2 SVGIG (reference sequence). The CDR3 region is CAWIGGPGNTIYF. The DNA for the CDR3 is TGTGCCTGGATCGGGGGACCTGGAAACACCATATATTTT. Drawing the rest from reference TRBV30 and TRBJ1-3, the complete variable domain is SQTIHQWPATLVQPVGSPLSLECTVEGTSNPNLYWYRQAAGRGLQLLFYSVGIGQISSEVPQNLSASRPQDRQFILSSKKLLLSDSGFYLCAWIGGPGNTIYFGEGSWLTVV.

This clone came up a few times. The chain employs TRBV14 and TRBJ2-1, with a possible D match to TRBD1 (6 bases). V lost 0 bases and J 7 bases, leaving 7 bases between the germline ends. Germline V CDR1 and CDR2: SGHDN, FVKESK. CDR3 length: 13 residues. The CDR3 bases are TGTGCCAGCAGCCAAGATGACAGGAATGAGCAGTTCTTC. Translating it yields CASSQDDRNEQFF.

The V call is TRBV2, the J call TRBJ2-3; D remains unclear. CDR1 is SNHLY, CDR2 FYNNEI, per germline. CDR3 length: 16 residues. Trimming shortened V by 3 bases and J by 1 base, and 14 bases separated the two germline ends. The CDR3 spells CASSELGIQRTDTQYF. CDR3 coding DNA: TGTGCCAGCAGTGAGTTGGGAATACAGCGCACAGATACGCAGTATTTT. The full variable domain, completed using reference TRBV2 and TRBJ2-3, is EPEVTQTPSHQVTQMGQEVILRCVPISNHLYFYWYRQILGQKVEFLVSFYNNEISEKSEIFDDQFSVERPDGSNFTLKIRSTKLEDSAMYFCASSELGIQRTDTQYFGPGTRLTVL.

V is TRBV27 and J is TRBJ1-5, with D tentatively TRBD1 (5 bases). The CDR3 is made up of 13 amino acids. V lost 3 bases, J lost 4 bases, and 7 bases lay in between. CDR1 MNHEY and CDR2 SMNVEV come from the germline V gene (reference sequence). The CDR3 spells CASSFQGNQPQHF. DNA of the CDR3: TGTGCCAGCAGTTTTCAGGGAAATCAGCCCCAGCATTTT.

This clone was seen a few times. V gene TRBV13 combines with J gene TRBJ2-7; 8 positions match TRBD1. Germline CDR1 and CDR2: PRHDT and FYEKMQ (reference sequence). The CDR3 is made up of 14 amino acids. With V trimmed by 4 bases and J by 3 bases, 5 bases remained unmatched. CDR3 DNA sequence: TGTGCCAGCAGCTGGGTGGACAGGGTCTACGAGCAGTACTTC. The encoded protein is CASSWVDRVYEQYF.

This chain uses TRBV9 with TRBJ2-3; D may be TRBD1 (6 bases). V was shortened by 4 bases and J by 1 base, with 13 bases between the two germline ends. The CDR3 spans 15 residues. Per the germline V gene, CDR1 is SGDLS and CDR2 is YYNGEE. CDR3 DNA: TGTGCCAGCAGCCCCCAGGGGCGAGGCACAGATACGCAGTATTTT. It specifies CASSPQGRGTDTQYF.

There are a few counts of this clone. This rearrangement joins TRBV5-6 to TRBJ1-1, with D tentatively TRBD1 (5 bases). Germline values: CDR1 SGHDT, CDR2 YYEEEE. Trimming left V 0 bases short and J 1 base short, with 10 bases between. This CDR3 contains 15 residues. The CDR3 region has the DNA TGTGCCAGCAGCTTGGAATGGGGCGGGAACACTGAAGCTTTCTTT. It is translated as CASSLEWGGNTEAFF.

This chain joins TRBV7-3 and TRBJ2-5, with a weak D call TRBD2 (5 bases). The CDR3 has 12 amino acids. The V gene lost 4 bases and the J gene lost 5 bases, with 8 bases spanning the gap. Germline V gene sequence: CDR1 SGHTA, CDR2 FQGTGA. The CDR3 nucleotides are TGTGCCAGCAGCTCCCGAGGGGAGACCCAGTACTTC. Amino acids: CASSSRGETQYF.